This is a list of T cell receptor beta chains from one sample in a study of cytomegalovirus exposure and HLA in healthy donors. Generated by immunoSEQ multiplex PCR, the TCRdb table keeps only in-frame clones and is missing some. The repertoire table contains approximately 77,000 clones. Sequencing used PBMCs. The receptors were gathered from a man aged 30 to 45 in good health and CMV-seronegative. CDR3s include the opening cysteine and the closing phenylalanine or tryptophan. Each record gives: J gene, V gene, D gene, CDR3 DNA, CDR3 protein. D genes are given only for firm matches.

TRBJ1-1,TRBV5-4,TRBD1,TGTGCCAGCAGCTCACAGGGGGCGCTCACTGAAGCTTTCTTT,CASSSQGALTEAFF
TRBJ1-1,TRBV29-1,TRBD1,TGCAGCGTGGGCGACAGGGGTAACACTGAAGCTTTCTTT,CSVGDRGNTEAFF
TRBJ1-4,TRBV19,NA,TGTGCCAGTAGTTTCTCCTACGAAAAACTGTTTTTT,CASSFSYEKLFF
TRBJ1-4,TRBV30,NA,TGTGCCTGGAGTGTTTGGCGGGCTAATGAAAAACTGTTTTTT,CAWSVWRANEKLFF
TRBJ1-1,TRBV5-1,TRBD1,TGCGCCAGCAGCTTAGGACAGGGACGTAAACGGAACACTGAAGCTTTCTTT,CASSLGQGRKRNTEAFF
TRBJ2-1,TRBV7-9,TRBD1,TGTGCCAGCAGCTTGCCAATTACCGGGACAGGGATAAGCGATGAGCAGTTCTTC,CASSLPITGTGISDEQFF
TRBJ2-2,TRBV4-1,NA,TGCGCCAGCAGCCAAGAAGGGCAGGGTTGGGCCGGGGAGCTGTTTTTT,CASSQEGQGWAGELFF
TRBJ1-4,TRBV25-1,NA,TGTGCCAGCAGTTCCCACGGGGGGGCCAACAATGAAAAACTGTTTTTT,CASSSHGGANNEKLFF
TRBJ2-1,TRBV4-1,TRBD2,TGCGCCAGCAGCAGAGTCGGGGGGGATTCGAATGAGCAGTTCTTC,CASSRVGGDSNEQFF
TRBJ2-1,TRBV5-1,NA,TGCGCCAGCAGCTTGGTGGGGCTATACAATGAGCAGTTCTTC,CASSLVGLYNEQFF
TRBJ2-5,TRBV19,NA,TGTGCCAGTAGTGTGACTAATGAGGAGACCCAGTACTTC,CASSVTNEETQYF
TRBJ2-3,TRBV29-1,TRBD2,TGCAGCGTTGCTCCGGGACTAGCGGGAGGTGATACGCAGTATTTT,CSVAPGLAGGDTQYF
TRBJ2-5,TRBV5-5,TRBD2,TGTGCCAGCAGCAAAGGACTAGCGGGTTTCCAAGAGACCCAGTACTTC,CASSKGLAGFQETQYF
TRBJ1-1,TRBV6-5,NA,TGTGCCAGCAGTTCTCTCAGGGCGGAGCTGAACACTGAAGCTTTCTTT,CASSSLRAELNTEAFF
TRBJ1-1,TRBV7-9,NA,TGTGCCAGCAGCCAATTACGGGTCGAAGCTTTCTTT,CASSQLRVEAFF
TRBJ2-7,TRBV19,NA,TGTGCCAATATGAGGAGCTACGAGCAGTACTTC,CANMRSYEQYF
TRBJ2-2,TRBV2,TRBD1,TGTGCCAGCAGTGAAGTATCGACAGGGGGAGCCGGGGAGCTGTTTTTT,CASSEVSTGGAGELFF
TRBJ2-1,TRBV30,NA,TGTGCCTGGAGTGTACTCCGGGACACGGCCTACAATGAGCAGTTCTTC,CAWSVLRDTAYNEQFF
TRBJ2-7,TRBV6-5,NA,TGTGCCAGCAGTTGGGCCAGGAGCGGTGGGGTCTACGAGCAGTACTTC,CASSWARSGGVYEQYF
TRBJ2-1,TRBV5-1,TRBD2,TGCGCCAGCAGCACCTTCGGCGGGACTAGCGGGGCCAGCTCCTACAATGAGCAGTTCTTC,CASSTFGGTSGASSYNEQFF
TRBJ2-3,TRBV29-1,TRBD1,TGCAGCGGGGTGACAGGGATGACAGATACGCAGTATTTT,CSGVTGMTDTQYF
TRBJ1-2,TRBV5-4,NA,TGTGCCAGCAGCTTGAGGGGTGGCTACACCTTC,CASSLRGGYTF
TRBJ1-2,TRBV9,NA,TGTGCCAGCAAGAAGGGGGGGTTTGGCTACACCTTC,CASKKGGFGYTF
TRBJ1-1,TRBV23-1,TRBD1,TGCGCCAGCAGTCTCCCCTTCGTAAGGGGGCGTAAGAACACTGAAGCTTTCTTT,CASSLPFVRGRKNTEAFF
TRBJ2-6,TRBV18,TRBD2,TGTGCCAGCTCACCGATACTAGCGGGAGGGCCTGGGGCCAACGTCCTGACTTTC,CASSPILAGGPGANVLTF
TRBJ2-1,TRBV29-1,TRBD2,TGCAGCGTTGGTGCTAGCGGCTCCTACAATGAGCAGTTCTTC,CSVGASGSYNEQFF
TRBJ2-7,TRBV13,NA,TGTGCCAGCAGCTTAGGGGGGGCGGGAGAAGGCTACGAGCAGTACTTC,CASSLGGAGEGYEQYF
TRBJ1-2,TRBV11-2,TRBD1,TGTGCCAGCAGCTGGGACAGGGGATATGGCTACACCTTC,CASSWDRGYGYTF
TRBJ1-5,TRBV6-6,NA,TGTGCCAGCAGTTACCAGGGAATCGGTATCAGCCCCCAGCATTTT,CASSYQGIGISPQHF
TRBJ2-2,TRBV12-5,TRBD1,TGTGCTAGTGGTCCCGGGACAGGGGGTTTCTCCTTT,CASGPGTGGFSF
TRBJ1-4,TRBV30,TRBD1,TGTGCCTGGACCCCTATTGGACAGGGTCGATCTGAAAAACTGTTTTTT,CAWTPIGQGRSEKLFF
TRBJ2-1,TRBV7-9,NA,TGTGCCAGCAGCTTAGGCGCGGGACTTCGCAATGAGCAGTTCTTC,CASSLGAGLRNEQFF
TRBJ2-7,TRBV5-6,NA,TGTGCCAGCAGCTTGGTAGGGGCTCAGCTGACCTACGAGCAGTACTTC,CASSLVGAQLTYEQYF
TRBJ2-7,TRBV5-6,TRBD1,TGTGCCAGCAGCTTGACCCCGACAGGGCACTACGAGCAGTACTTC,CASSLTPTGHYEQYF
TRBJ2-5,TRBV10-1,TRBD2,TGCGCCAGCAGTGAGCAGCGGGGGGGCCTTAAGACCCAGTACTTC,CASSEQRGGLKTQYF
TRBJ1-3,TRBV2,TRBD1,TGTGCCAGCCGTTGGGACAGGGGCACTGGAAACACCATATATTTT,CASRWDRGTGNTIYF
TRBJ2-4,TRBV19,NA,TGTGCCAGTAGTATAGTCGGGGGAATAAACATTCAGTACTTC,CASSIVGGINIQYF
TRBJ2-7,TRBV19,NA,TGTGCCAGTAGTCGGACAGCCTACGAGCAGTACTTC,CASSRTAYEQYF
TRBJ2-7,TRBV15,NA,TGTGCCACCAGCAGCCAAGGAGGGTTGGTGTACGAGCAGTACTTC,CATSSQGGLVYEQYF
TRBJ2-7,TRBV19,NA,TGTGCCAGTAGTGAGGGTTGGGGCTACGAGCAGTACTTC,CASSEGWGYEQYF
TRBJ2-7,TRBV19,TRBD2,TGTGCCAGTAGTATAGGACTAGCGGGAGCTTACGAGCAGTACTTC,CASSIGLAGAYEQYF
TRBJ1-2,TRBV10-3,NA,TGTGCCATCAGTGAGTCCAGGGGTGACTATGGCTACACCTTC,CAISESRGDYGYTF
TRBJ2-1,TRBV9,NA,TGTGCCAGCAGCTCCCGAGGACAGCCTAGGGCCTTCAATGAGCAGTTCTTC,CASSSRGQPRAFNEQFF
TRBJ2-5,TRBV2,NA,TGTGCCAGTAAAACAGAGGAGACCCAGTACTTC,CASKTEETQYF
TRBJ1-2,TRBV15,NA,TGTGCCACCAGCGCCGGGACATATGGCTACACCTTC,CATSAGTYGYTF
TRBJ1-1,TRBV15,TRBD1,TGTGCCACCTCTCCGGACAGGGAGGGGAGTATGAACACTGAAGCTTTCTTT,CATSPDREGSMNTEAFF
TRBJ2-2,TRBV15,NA,TGTGCCACCAGCACACTAGCCAACACCGGGGAGCTGTTTTTT,CATSTLANTGELFF
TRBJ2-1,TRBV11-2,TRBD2,TGTGCCAGCAGCTTAGATGGGACTAGCGGGACTTACAATGAGCAGTTCTTC,CASSLDGTSGTYNEQFF
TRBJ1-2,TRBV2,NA,TGTGCCAGCAGTGAACAGATTTATGGCTACACCTTC,CASSEQIYGYTF
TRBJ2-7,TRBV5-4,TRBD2,TGTGCCAGCAGCTCCTCAGCGGGAGAGGACGAGCAGTACTTC,CASSSSAGEDEQYF
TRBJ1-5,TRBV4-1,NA,TGCGCCAGCAGCCAAGCGACACCTAATCAGCCCCAGCATTTT,CASSQATPNQPQHF
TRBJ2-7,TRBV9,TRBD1,TGTGCCAGCAGCGTAGGGGACAGTAGGGGATACGAGCAGTACTTC,CASSVGDSRGYEQYF
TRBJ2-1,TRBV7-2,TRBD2,TGTGCCAGCAGCAAGACTAGCGGCGCGGGGAATGAGCAGTTCTTC,CASSKTSGAGNEQFF
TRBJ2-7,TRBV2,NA,TGTGCCAGCGTGAGGACTGTTCACTCCTACGAGCAGTACTTC,CASVRTVHSYEQYF
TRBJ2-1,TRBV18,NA,TGTGCCAGCTCGCCACCGTCCACTGCGGGGTATCCCTTCATCGAGCAGTTCTTC,CASSPPSTAGYPFIEQFF
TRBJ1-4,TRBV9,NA,TGTGCCAGCAGCGCCGGGGGACCGCAAAGGGAAAAACTGTTTTTT,CASSAGGPQREKLFF